Listed here are 5 T cell receptor beta chains from one sample, sequenced in a study of blood T cells in healthy people across ages. A second PCR, run for roughly 6 to 11 cycles, used a sample-barcoded 5' primer plus a J-beta primer mix. Using its own MiXCR run on the 5' RACE reads, TCRdb lists one record per CDR3 protein. Of 1.5 million to 2 million distinct CDR3 sequences detected, 28% appear once; the ten largest clones hold roughly 8%. The sequencing sample was made of blood. The receptors originated from a woman aged 30 to 39 in good health.

This chain's CDR3 is CATSETGGPTDTQYF. CDR3 coding DNA: TGTGCCACCAGTGAGACGGGAGGGCCCACAGATACGCAGTATTTT. V and J are TRBV24-1 and TRBJ2-3; TRBD2 matches at 8 bases. The germline gives CDR1 KGHDR, CDR2 SFDVKD. CDR3 length equals 15 residues. Trimming at V came to 4 bases and at J to 2 bases, leaving 4 bases not matched to a gene.

This chain links TRBV28 with TRBJ1-4; the match to TRBD1 covers 8 bases. Germline V gene data show CDR1 as MDHEN and CDR2 as SYDVKM. The CDR3 contains 15 residues. After removal of 7 bases from V and 3 bases from J, the junction contained 7 bases not matched to a gene. This chain's CDR3 is CASTLDRGANEKLFF. In DNA, the CDR3 is TGTGCCAGCACCCTTGACAGGGGCGCTAATGAAAAACTGTTTTTT.

The chain recombines TRBV11-2 with TRBJ2-7; 9 bases agree with TRBD1. V dropped 3 bases and J dropped 6; count of bases not matched to a gene: 3. The CDR3 sequence is 13 residues long. CDR1 is SGHAT and CDR2 is FQNNGV in the germline V gene. The CDR3, as DNA: TGTGCCAGCAGCTTCATGGACAGGGGCGAGCAGTACTTC. Translated, it gives CASSFMDRGEQYF.

J is TRBJ2-5 and V is TRBV30; either TRBD1 or TRBD2 may fit D (5 bases each). TRBJ2-7 explains the end of the DNA better; the J call may be wrong. The CDR3 contains 14 residues. Germline V CDR1 and CDR2: GTSNPN, SVGIG (reference sequence). CDR3 loop: CAWGAGSRAYEQYF. The CDR3 DNA is TGTGCCTGGGGTGCGGGTTCCAGGGCCTACGAGCAGTACTTC.

The genes are TRBV5-1 and TRBJ1-2, with a weak D call TRBD1 (6 bases). The V gene lost 4 bases and the J gene lost 8 bases, with 21 bases spanning the gap. The CDR3 sequence is 15 residues long. The V gene's germline CDR1 is SGHRS and CDR2 YFSETQ. CDR3 amino acids: CASSTPDRSFGGYTF. CDR3 nucleotide sequence: TGCGCCAGCAGCACTCCCGACAGGAGCTTTGGCGGCTACACCTTC.